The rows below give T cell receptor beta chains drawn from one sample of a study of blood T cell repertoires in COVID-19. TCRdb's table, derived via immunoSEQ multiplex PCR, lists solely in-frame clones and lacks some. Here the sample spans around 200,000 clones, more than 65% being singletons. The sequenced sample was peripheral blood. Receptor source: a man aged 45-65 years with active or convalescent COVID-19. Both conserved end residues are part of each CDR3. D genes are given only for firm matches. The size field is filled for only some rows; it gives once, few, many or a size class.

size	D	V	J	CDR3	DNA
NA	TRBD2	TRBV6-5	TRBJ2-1	CASHRLAGGFHEQFF	TGTGCCAGCCACAGACTAGCGGGGGGGTTTCATGAGCAGTTCTTC
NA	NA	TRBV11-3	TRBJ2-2	CASSPPEGANTGELFF	TGTGCCAGCAGCCCTCCTGAGGGGGCGAACACCGGGGAGCTGTTTTTT
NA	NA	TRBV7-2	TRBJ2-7	CASSFDEVSYEQYF	TGTGCCAGCAGCTTCGACGAGGTCTCCTACGAGCAGTACTTC
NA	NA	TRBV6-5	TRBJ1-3	CASISGPSGNTIYF	TGTGCCAGCATCTCTGGGCCATCTGGAAACACCATATATTTT
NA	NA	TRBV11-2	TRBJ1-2	CASSHGHQLNYGYTF	TGTGCCAGCAGCCACGGACACCAACTCAACTATGGCTACACCTTC
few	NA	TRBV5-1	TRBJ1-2	CASSYETGALNYGYTF	TGCGCCAGCAGTTATGAGACAGGAGCTCTTAACTATGGCTACACCTTC
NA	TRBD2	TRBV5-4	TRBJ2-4	CASSRWRGGLAKNIQYF	TGTGCCAGCAGCCGGTGGCGGGGGGGCTTAGCCAAAAACATTCAGTACTTC
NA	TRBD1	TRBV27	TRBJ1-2	CASSLTDRGYGYTF	TGTGCCAGCAGTTTAACGGACAGGGGTTACGGCTACACCTTC
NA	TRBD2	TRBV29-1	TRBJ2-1	CSVEVGSGVNNEQFF	TGCAGCGTTGAAGTTGGTAGCGGGGTAAACAATGAGCAGTTCTTC
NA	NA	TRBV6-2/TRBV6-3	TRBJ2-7	CASRPPGLTYEQYF	TGTGCCAGCAGGCCTCCGGGACTTACCTACGAGCAGTACTTC
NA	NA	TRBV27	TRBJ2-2	CASSFPPGVGTGELFF	TGTGCCAGCAGTTTCCCTCCGGGAGTCGGAACCGGGGAGCTGTTTTTT
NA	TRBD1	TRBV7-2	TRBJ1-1	CASRDRVRGEAFF	TGTGCCAGCCGTGACAGGGTCCGAGGTGAAGCTTTCTTT
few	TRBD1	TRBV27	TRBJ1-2	CASSVTQGAGGYTF	TGTGCCAGCAGTGTAACACAGGGGGCCGGTGGCTACACCTTC
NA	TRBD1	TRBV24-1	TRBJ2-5	CATSDTRGLWETQYF	TGTGCCACCAGTGACACCAGGGGGCTTTGGGAGACCCAGTACTTC
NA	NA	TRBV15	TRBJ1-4	CATSRAGEKLFF	TGTGCCACCAGCAGAGCCGGGGAAAAACTGTTTTTT
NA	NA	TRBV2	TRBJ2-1	CASSEALPGSSYNEQFF	TGTGCCAGCAGTGAAGCGCTTCCGGGGAGCTCCTACAATGAGCAGTTCTTC
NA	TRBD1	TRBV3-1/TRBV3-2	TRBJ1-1	CASSQMGQGVMAFF	TGTGCCAGCAGCCAGATGGGACAGGGGGTAATGGCTTTCTTT
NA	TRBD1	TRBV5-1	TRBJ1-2	CASSLSTGVIYGYTF	TGCGCCAGCAGCTTGTCGACAGGGGTAATCTATGGCTACACCTTC
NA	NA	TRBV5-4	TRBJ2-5	CASSLDRGETQYF	TGTGCCAGCAGCTTAGACAGAGGCGAGACCCAGTACTTC
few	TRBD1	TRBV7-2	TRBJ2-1	CASSSPGQAAEQFF	TGTGCCAGCAGCTCCCCCGGACAGGCGGCTGAGCAGTTCTTC
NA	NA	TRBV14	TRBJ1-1	CASSPDISVEAFF	TGTGCCAGCAGCCCTGACATTTCTGTTGAAGCTTTCTTT
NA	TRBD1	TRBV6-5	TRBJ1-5	CASSYSTGEGQPQHF	TGTGCCAGCAGTTACTCGACAGGGGAGGGTCAGCCCCAGCATTTT
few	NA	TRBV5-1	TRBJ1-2	CASSLDRQTYYGYTF	TGCGCCAGCAGCTTGGATAGGCAGACTTACTATGGCTACACCTTC
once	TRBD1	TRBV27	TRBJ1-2	CASSFAGGAYGYTF	TGTGCCAGCAGTTTCGCAGGGGGCGCTTATGGCTACACCTTC
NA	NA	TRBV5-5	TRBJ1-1	CASSLWWGGNTEAFF	TGTGCCAGCAGCTTGTGGTGGGGGGGAAACACTGAAGCTTTCTTT
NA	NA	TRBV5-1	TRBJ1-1	CASSFTGPNTEAFF	TGCGCCAGCAGCTTTACAGGGCCCAACACTGAAGCTTTCTTT
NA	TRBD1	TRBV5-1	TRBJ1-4	CASSLGTANEKLFF	TGCGCCAGCAGCCTCGGGACAGCGAATGAAAAACTGTTTTTT
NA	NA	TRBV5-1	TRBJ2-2	CASSWDNKDTGELFF	TGCGCCAGCAGTTGGGACAACAAGGACACCGGGGAGCTGTTTTTT
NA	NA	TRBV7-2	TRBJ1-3	CASSSSTRRDTIYF	TGTGCCAGCAGCAGCTCGACGAGGAGAGACACCATATATTTT
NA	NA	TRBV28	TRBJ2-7	CASSQADRPSSYEQYF	TGTGCCAGCAGCCAAGCGGACCGACCGAGCTCCTACGAGCAGTACTTC
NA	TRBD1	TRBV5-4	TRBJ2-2	CASSQDRGKTGELFF	TGTGCCAGCAGCCAAGACAGGGGGAAAACCGGGGAGCTGTTTTTT
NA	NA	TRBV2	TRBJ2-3	CASRGESTDTQYF	TGTGCCAGCAGGGGAGAAAGCACAGATACGCAGTATTTT
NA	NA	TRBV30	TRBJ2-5	CAWRLEEETQYF	TGTGCCTGGAGGCTGGAGGAGGAGACCCAGTACTTC
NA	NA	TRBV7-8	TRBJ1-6	CASSVFGTASYNSPLHF	TGTGCCAGCAGCGTATTTGGAACAGCCTCCTATAATTCACCCCTCCACTTT
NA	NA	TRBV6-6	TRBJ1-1	CASSYLGSTEAFF	TGTGCCAGCAGTTACTTAGGGAGCACTGAAGCTTTCTTT
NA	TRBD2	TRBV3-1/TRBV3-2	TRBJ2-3	CASSQDGEGADTQYF	TGTGCCAGCAGCCAGGATGGGGAGGGTGCAGATACGCAGTATTTT
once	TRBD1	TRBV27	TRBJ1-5	CASSSQGGQPQHF	TGTGCCAGCAGTTCACAGGGGGGTCAGCCCCAGCATTTT
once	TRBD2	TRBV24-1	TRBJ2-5	CATSGVAGDPREETQYF	TGTGCCACCAGTGGTGTAGCGGGAGACCCCAGGGAAGAGACCCAGTACTTC
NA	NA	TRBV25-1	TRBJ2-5	CASRGTPQNTQYF	TGTGCCAGCAGAGGGACTCCTCAGAATACCCAGTACTTC
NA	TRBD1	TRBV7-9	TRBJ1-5	CASSQGGAGNQPQHF	TGTGCCAGCAGCCAAGGGGGCGCGGGCAATCAGCCCCAGCATTTT
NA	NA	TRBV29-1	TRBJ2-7	CSVAGGATYEQYF	TGCAGCGTTGCCGGCGGGGCTACCTACGAGCAGTACTTC
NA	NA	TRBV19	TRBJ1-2	CASAQNYGYTF	TGTGCCAGTGCGCAAAACTATGGCTACACCTTC
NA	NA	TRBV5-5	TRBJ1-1	CASSFPQALRNTEAFF	TGTGCCAGCAGCTTTCCACAGGCCTTACGAAACACTGAAGCTTTCTTT
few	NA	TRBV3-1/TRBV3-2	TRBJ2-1	CASSQDLQNDEQFF	TGTGCCAGCAGCCAAGATCTACAGAACGATGAGCAGTTCTTC
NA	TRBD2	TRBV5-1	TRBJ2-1	CARAGASGGEISYNEQFF	TGCGCCCGCGCAGGGGCTAGCGGGGGGGAGATATCCTACAATGAGCAGTTCTTC
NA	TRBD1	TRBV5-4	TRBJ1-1	CASSLAGQGNTEAFF	TGTGCCAGCAGCTTGGCGGGACAGGGTAACACTGAAGCTTTCTTT
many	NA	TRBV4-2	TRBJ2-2	CASSPTPAANTGELFF	TGTGCCAGCAGCCCGACCCCAGCGGCGAACACCGGGGAGCTGTTTTTT
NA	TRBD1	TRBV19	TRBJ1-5	CASSIERTGRNQPQHF	TGTGCCAGTAGTATAGAGAGGACAGGCCGCAATCAGCCCCAGCATTTT
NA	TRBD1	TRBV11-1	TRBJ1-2	CASSLHSGQGMYYTF	TGTGCCAGCAGCCTCCATTCGGGACAGGGGATGTACTACACCTTC
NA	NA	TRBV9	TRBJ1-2	CASSVSGTSSYGYTF	TGTGCCAGCAGCGTCTCCGGGACATCTAGTTATGGCTACACCTTC
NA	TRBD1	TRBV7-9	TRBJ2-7	CASSLGGQGAEQYF	TGTGCCAGCAGCTTAGGGGGACAGGGGGCTGAGCAGTACTTC
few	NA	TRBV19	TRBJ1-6	CASSLGQNSYNSPLHF	TGTGCCAGTAGCCTCGGACAAAACTCCTATAATTCACCCCTCCACTTT
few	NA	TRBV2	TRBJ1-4	CASSYRVGFGEKLFF	TGTGCCAGCAGTTACAGGGTGGGCTTTGGTGAAAAACTGTTTTTT
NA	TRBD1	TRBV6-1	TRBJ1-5	CASSDAQGTYQPQHF	TGTGCCAGCAGTGACGCACAGGGGACTTATCAGCCCCAGCATTTT
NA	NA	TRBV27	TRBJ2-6	CASKSGANVLTF	TGTGCCAGCAAGAGTGGGGCCAACGTCCTGACTTTC
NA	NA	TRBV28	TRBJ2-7	CASSTFAGAFYEQYF	TGTGCCAGCAGTACCTTTGCGGGGGCCTTCTACGAGCAGTACTTC
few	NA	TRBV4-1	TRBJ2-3	CASSHGGLSRTDTQYF	TGCGCCAGCAGCCACGGGGGACTTTCTCGCACAGATACGCAGTATTTT